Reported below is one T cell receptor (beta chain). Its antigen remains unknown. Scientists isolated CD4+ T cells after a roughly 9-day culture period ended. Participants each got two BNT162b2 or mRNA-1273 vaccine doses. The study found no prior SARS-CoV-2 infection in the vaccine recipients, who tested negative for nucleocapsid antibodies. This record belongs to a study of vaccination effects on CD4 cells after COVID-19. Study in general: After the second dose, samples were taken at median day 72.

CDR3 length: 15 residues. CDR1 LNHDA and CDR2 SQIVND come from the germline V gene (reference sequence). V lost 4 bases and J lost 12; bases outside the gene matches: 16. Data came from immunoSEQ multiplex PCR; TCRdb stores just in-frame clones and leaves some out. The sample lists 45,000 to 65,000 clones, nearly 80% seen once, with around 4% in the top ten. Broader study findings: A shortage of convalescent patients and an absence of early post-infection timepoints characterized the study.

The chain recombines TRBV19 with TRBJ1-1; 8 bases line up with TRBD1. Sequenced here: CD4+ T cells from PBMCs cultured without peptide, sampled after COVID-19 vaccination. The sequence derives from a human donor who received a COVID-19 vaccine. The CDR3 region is CASSSFKGGDRGTFF. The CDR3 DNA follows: TGTGCCAGTAGTAGCTTCAAGGGGGGAGACAGGGGAACTTTCTTT.